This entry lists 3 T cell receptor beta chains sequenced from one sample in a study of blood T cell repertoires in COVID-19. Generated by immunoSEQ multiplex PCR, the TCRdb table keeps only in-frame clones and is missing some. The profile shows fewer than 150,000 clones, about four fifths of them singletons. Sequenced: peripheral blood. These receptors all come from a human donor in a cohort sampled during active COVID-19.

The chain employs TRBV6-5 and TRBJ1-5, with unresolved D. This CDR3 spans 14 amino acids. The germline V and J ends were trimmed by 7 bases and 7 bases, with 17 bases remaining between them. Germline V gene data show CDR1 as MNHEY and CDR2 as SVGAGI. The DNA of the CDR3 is TGTGCCAGCACCGCGTTTGGGGAGCAACAGCCCCAGCATTTT. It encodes CASTAFGEQQPQHF.

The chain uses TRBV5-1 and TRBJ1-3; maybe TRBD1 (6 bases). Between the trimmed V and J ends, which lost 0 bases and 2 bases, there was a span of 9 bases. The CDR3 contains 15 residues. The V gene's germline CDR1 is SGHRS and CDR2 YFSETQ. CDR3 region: CASSLEGGTGNTIYF. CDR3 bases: TGCGCCAGCAGCTTGGAAGGGGGAACTGGAAACACCATATATTTT.

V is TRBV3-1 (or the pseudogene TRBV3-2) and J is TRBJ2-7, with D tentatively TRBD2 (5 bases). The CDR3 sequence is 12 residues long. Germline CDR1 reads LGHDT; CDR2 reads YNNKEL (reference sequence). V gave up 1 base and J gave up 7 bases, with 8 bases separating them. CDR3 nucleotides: TGTGCCAGCAGCCAAGCGGGGTGGGAGCAGTACTTC. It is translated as CASSQAGWEQYF.